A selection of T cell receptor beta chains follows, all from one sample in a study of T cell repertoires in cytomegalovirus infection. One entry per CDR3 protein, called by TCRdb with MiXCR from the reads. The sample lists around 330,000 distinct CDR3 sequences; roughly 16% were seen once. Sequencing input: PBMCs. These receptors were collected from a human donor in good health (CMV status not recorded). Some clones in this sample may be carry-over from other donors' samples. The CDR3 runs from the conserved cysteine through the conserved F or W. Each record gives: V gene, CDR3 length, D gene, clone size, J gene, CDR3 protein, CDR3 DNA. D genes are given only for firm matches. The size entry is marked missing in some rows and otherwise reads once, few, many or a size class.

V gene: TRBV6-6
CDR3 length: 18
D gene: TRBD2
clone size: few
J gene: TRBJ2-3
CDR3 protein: CASSYRHWTSGVADTQYF
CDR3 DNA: TGTGCCAGCAGTTACCGACACTGGACTAGCGGGGTTGCAGATACGCAGTATTTT

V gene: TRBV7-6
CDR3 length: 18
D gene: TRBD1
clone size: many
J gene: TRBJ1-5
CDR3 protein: CASSPNPGQGKSDQPQHF
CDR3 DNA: TGTGCCAGCAGCCCGAACCCGGGACAGGGTAAGAGCGATCAGCCCCAGCATTTT

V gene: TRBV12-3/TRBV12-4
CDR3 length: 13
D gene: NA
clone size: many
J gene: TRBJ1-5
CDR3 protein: CASSLWENQPQHF
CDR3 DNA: TGTGCCAGCAGTTTATGGGAGAATCAGCCCCAGCATTTT

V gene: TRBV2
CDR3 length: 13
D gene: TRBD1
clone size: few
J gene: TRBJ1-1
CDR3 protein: CANLQGAHTEAFF
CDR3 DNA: TGTGCCAACCTACAGGGGGCGCACACTGAAGCTTTCTTT

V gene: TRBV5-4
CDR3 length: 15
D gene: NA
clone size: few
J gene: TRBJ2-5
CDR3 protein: CASSLESTRQETQYF
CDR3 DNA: TGTGCCAGCAGCTTGGAATCTACTCGCCAAGAGACCCAGTACTTC

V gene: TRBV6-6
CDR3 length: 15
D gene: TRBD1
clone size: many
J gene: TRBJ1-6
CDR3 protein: CASGPQGAHGSPLHF
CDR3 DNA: TGTGCCAGCGGACCTCAGGGGGCGCATGGTTCACCCCTCCACTTT

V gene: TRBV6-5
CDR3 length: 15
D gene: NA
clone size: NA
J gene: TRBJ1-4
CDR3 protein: CASSYSGSWREKLFF
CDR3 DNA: TGTGCCAGCAGTTACTCTGGCAGTTGGAGAGAAAAACTGTTTTTT

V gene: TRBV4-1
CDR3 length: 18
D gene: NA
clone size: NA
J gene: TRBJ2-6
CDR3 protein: CASSQSEGIWTGANVLTF
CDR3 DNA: TGCGCCAGCAGCCAAAGTGAGGGGATATGGACTGGGGCCAACGTCCTGACTTTC

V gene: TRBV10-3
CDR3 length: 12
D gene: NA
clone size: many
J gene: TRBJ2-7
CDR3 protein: CAISQPGDEQYF
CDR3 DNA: TGTGCCATCAGTCAACCTGGGGACGAGCAGTACTTC

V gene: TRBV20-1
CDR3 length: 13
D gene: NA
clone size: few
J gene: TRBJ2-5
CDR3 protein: CSGSGSGEETQYF
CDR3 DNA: TGCAGTGGCAGTGGTAGTGGGGAGGAGACCCAGTACTTC

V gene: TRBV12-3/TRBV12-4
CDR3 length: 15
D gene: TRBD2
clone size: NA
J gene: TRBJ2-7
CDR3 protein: CASSFRLAASYEQYF
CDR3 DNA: TGTGCCAGCAGTTTCCGGCTAGCGGCCTCCTACGAGCAGTACTTC

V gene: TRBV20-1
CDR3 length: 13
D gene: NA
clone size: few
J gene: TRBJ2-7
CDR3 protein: CSARVGGVYEQYF
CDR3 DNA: TGCAGTGCTAGAGTCGGGGGAGTGTACGAGCAGTACTTC

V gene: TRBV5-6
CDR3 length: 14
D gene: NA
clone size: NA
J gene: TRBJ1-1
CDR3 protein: CASSAYRDETEAFF
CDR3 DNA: TGTGCCAGCAGTGCATACCGGGACGAAACTGAAGCTTTCTTT

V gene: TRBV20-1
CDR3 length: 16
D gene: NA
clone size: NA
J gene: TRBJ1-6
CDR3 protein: CSAERLPSSYNSPLHF
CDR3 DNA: TGCAGTGCCGAGAGGTTACCGAGCTCCTATAATTCACCCCTCCACTTT

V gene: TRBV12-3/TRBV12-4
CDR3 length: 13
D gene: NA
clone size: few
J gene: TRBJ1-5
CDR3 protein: CASRGRIDQPQHF
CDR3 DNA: TGTGCCAGCAGGGGGAGGATTGATCAGCCCCAGCATTTT

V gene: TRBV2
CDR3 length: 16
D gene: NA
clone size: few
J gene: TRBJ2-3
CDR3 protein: CATRKLTSVGTDTQYF
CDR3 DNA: TGTGCCACCAGAAAATTGACGTCGGTGGGCACAGATACGCAGTATTTT

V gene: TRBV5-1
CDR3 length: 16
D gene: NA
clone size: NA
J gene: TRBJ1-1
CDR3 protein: CASSLELGNLNTEAFF
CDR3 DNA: TGCGCCAGCAGCTTGGAGTTGGGCAACTTGAACACTGAAGCTTTCTTT

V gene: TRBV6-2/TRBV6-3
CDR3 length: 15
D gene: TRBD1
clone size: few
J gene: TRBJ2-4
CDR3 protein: CASSLLDRGLDIQYF
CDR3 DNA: TGTGCCAGCAGTCTCCTGGACAGGGGGCTTGACATTCAGTACTTC

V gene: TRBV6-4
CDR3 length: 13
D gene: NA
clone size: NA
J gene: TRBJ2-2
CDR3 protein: CASSERETGELFF
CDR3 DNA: TGTGCCAGCAGTGAAAGGGAGACCGGGGAGCTGTTTTTT

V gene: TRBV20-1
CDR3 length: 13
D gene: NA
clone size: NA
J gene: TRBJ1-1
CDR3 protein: CSARTQLNTEAFF
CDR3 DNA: TGCAGTGCTAGAACACAGCTGAACACTGAAGCTTTCTTT

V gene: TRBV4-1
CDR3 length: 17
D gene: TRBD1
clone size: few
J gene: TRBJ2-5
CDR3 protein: CASSPLSTGGFWETQYF
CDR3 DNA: TGCGCCAGCAGCCCCCTATCGACAGGGGGTTTCTGGGAGACCCAGTACTTC

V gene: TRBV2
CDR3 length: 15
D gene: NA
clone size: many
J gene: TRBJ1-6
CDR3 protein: CASSEARQYNSPLHF
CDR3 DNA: TGTGCCAGCAGTGAAGCGCGGCAGTATAATTCACCCCTCCACTTT

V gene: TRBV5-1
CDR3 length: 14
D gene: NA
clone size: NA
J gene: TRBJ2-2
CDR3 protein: CASRGTENTGELFF
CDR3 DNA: TGCGCCAGCCGCGGGACAGAGAACACCGGGGAGCTGTTTTTT

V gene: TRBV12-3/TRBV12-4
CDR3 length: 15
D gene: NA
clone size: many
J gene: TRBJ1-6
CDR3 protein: CASSPSPASNSPLHF
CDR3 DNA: TGTGCCAGCAGTCCTAGTCCGGCCAGTAATTCACCCCTCCACTTT

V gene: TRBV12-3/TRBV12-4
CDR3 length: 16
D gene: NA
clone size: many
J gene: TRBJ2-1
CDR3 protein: CASSPRARDSTNEQFF
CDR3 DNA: TGTGCCAGCAGCCCGCGTGCCCGGGACTCCACCAATGAGCAGTTCTTC

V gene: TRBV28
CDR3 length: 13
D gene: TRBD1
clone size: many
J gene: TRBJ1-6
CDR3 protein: CASSLQGASPLHF
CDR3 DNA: TGTGCCAGCAGTTTGCAGGGGGCCTCACCCCTCCACTTT

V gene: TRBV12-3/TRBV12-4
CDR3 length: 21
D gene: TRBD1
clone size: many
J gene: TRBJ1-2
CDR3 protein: CASSLGDRGRSVTMGFYGYTF
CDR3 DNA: TGTGCCAGCAGTTTAGGGGACAGGGGGCGATCGGTCACGATGGGGTTCTATGGCTACACCTTC

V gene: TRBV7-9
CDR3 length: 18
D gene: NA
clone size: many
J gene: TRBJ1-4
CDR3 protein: CASSATGTPFATNEKLFF
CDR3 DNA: TGTGCCAGCAGCGCGACCGGGACACCTTTCGCAACTAATGAAAAACTGTTTTTT

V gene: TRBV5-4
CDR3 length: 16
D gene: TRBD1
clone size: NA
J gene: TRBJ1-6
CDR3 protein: CASSFRTGGRISPLHF
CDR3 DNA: TGTGCCAGCAGCTTCCGGACAGGGGGGCGGATCTCACCCCTCCACTTT

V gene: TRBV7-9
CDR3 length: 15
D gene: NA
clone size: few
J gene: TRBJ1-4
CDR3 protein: CASSRTTATNEKLFF
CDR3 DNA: TGTGCCAGCAGCCGGACAACTGCAACTAATGAAAAACTGTTTTTT

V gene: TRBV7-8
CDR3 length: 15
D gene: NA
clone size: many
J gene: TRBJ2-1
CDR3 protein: CASSPGGGVYNEQFF
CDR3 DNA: TGTGCCAGCAGCCCCGGAGGGGGGGTCTACAATGAGCAGTTCTTC

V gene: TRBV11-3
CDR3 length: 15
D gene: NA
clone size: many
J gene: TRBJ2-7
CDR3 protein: CASSPHGGSSYEQYF
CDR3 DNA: TGTGCCAGCAGCCCCCATGGGGGCTCCTCCTACGAGCAGTACTTC

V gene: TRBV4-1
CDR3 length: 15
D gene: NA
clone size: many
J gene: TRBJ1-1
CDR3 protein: CASSQVWGPNTEAFF
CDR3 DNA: TGCGCCAGCAGCCAAGTTTGGGGTCCGAACACTGAAGCTTTCTTT

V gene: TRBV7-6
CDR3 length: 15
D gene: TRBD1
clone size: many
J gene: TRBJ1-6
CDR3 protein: CASSTGQAYNSPLHF
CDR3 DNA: TGTGCCAGCAGCACCGGACAGGCCTATAATTCACCCCTCCACTTT

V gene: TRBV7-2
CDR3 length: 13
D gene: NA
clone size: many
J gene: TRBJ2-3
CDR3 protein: CASSTRKGDTQYF
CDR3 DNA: TGTGCCAGCAGCACTAGAAAGGGGGATACGCAGTATTTT

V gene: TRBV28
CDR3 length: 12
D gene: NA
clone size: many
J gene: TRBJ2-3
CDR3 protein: CASSSPIDTQYF
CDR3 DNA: TGTGCCAGCAGTTCCCCTATAGATACGCAGTATTTT

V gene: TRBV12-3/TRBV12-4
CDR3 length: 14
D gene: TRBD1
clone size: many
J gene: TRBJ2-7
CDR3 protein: CASSSQGFSSEQYF
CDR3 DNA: TGTGCCAGCAGTTCACAGGGGTTCTCCTCCGAGCAGTACTTC

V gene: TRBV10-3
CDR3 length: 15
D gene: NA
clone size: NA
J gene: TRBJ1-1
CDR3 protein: CAISAGVGVNTEAFF
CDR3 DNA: TGTGCCATCAGTGCGGGGGTGGGAGTGAACACTGAAGCTTTCTTT

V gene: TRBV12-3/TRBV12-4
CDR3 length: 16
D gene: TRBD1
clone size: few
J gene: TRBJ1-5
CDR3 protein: CASTRGTGLADQPQHF
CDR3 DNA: TGTGCCAGCACTCGCGGGACAGGACTAGCCGATCAGCCCCAGCATTTT

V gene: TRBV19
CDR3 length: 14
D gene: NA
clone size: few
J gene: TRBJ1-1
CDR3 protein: CASSLTVGDTEAFF
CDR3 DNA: TGTGCCAGTAGTTTGACAGTGGGCGACACTGAAGCTTTCTTT

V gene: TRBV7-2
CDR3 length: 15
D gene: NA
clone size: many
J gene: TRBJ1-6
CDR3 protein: CASSLVRGPDSPLHF
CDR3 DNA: TGTGCCAGCAGCTTAGTAAGGGGACCAGATTCACCCCTCCACTTT

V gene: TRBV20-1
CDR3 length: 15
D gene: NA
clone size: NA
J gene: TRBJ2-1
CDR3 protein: CSARDPTDSYNEQFF
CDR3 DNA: TGCAGTGCTAGAGACCCCACCGACAGCTACAATGAGCAGTTCTTC

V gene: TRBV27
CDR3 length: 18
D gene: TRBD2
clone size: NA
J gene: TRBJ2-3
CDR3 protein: CASRPLTGTSGGTDTQYF
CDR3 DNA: TGTGCCAGCAGGCCCCTGACCGGGACTAGCGGGGGCACAGATACGCAGTATTTT

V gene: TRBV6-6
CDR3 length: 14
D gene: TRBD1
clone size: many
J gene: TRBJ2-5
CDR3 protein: CASRKRQGQETQYF
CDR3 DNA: TGTGCCAGCAGAAAAAGACAGGGGCAAGAGACCCAGTACTTC

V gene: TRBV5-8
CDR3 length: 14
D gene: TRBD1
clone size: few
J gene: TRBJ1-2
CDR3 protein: CASSLWDRGYGYTF
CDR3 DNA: TGTGCCAGCAGCTTGTGGGACAGGGGTTATGGCTACACCTTC

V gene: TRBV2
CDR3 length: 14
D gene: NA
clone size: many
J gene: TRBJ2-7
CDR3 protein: CASSGGLFSYEQYF
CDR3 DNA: TGTGCCAGCAGTGGAGGACTATTTTCCTACGAGCAGTACTTC

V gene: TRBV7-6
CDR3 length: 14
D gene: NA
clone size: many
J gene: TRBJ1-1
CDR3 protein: CASSLALKDTEAFF
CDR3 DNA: TGTGCCAGCAGCTTAGCTCTGAAGGACACTGAAGCTTTCTTT

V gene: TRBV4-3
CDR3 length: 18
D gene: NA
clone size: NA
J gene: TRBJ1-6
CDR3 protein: CASSQEIPGRTMGSPLHF
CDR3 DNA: TGCGCCAGCAGCCAAGAGATACCAGGAAGGACTATGGGGTCACCCCTCCACTTT

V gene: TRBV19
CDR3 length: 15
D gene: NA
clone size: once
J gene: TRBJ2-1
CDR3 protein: CASSIGKSFYNEQFF
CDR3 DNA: TGCGCCAGTAGTATCGGGAAGAGTTTTTACAATGAGCAGTTCTTC

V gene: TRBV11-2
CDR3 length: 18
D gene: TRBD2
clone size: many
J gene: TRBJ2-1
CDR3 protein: CASSLDQWTSGPYNEQFF
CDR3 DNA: TGTGCCAGCAGCTTAGATCAATGGACTAGCGGCCCCTACAATGAGCAGTTCTTC

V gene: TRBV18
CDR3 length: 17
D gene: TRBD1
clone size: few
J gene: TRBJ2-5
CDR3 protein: CASSPRRDRYTKETQYF
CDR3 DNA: TGTGCCAGCTCACCACGCCGGGACAGGTACACGAAAGAGACCCAGTACTTC

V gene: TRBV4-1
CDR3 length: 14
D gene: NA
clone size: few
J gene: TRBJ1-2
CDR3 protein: CASSQEAQNYGYTF
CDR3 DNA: TGCGCCAGCAGCCAAGAAGCCCAAAACTATGGCTACACCTTC

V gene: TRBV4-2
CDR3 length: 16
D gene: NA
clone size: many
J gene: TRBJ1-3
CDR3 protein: CASSQDSGSSGNTIYF
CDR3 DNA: TGTGCCAGCAGCCAAGATTCGGGGAGCTCTGGAAACACCATATATTTT

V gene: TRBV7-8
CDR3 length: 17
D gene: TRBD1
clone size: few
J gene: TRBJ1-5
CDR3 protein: CASSFNPDRGRNQPQHF
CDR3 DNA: TGTGCCAGCAGCTTCAATCCGGACAGGGGGCGCAATCAGCCCCAGCATTTT

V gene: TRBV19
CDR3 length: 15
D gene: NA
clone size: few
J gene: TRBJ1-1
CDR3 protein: CASTPYLGGDTEAFF
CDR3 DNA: TGTGCCAGTACCCCTTACTTGGGGGGTGACACTGAAGCTTTCTTT

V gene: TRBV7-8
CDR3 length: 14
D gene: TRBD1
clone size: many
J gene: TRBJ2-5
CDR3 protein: CASSLRTGQETQYF
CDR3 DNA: TGTGCCAGCAGCTTACGGACAGGCCAAGAGACCCAGTACTTC

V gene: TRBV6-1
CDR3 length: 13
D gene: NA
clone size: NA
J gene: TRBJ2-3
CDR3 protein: CASSQGLTDTQYF
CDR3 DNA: TGTGCCAGCAGTCAAGGACTTACAGATACGCAGTATTTT

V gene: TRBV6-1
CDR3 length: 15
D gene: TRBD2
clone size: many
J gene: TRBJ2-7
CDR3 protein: CASSDMGLAYYEQYF
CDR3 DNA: TGTGCCAGCAGTGATATGGGACTAGCTTACTACGAGCAGTACTTC

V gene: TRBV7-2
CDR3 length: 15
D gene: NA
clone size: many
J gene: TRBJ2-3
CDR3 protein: CASSTPSVGTDTQYF
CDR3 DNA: TGTGCCAGCAGCACCCCTAGCGTCGGCACAGATACGCAGTATTTT

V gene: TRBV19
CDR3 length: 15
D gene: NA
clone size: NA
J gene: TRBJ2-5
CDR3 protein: CASSPSDRPQETQYF
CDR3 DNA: TGTGCCAGTAGCCCGTCGGACAGACCCCAAGAGACCCAGTACTTC